This T cell receptor beta chain was documented in a study of cytomegalovirus exposure and HLA in healthy donors (dated by TCRdb to about 2017). Concerning the study at large: An earlier analysis of roughly 500 of the donors reported under 300 Gb of sequence data and some 110 million unique TCR beta sequences obtained from 150 million to 200 million T cells. An early release covering roughly 640 HLA-typed donors comprised about 310 gigabases of sequencing data and around 80 million unique TCR sequences. Of the approximately 400 genotyped donors, about 80% fell in the genetic ancestry cluster associated with self-reported Caucasian donors. The study aimed to test whether cataloging public T cell receptors could reveal signatures of past pathogen exposure. Using immunosequencing, the study profiled T cell repertoires from 640 or so subjects and related those repertoires to cytomegalovirus serostatus. Along with the approximately 700-subject first cohort, a separate validation cohort of over a hundred different subjects was used. To predict cytomegalovirus infection status, the study combined high-throughput TCR immunosequencing, statistical association of individual TCRs with disease status, and machine learning. A later analysis re-analyzed previously published TCR beta repertoires from 650 to 800 donors and added high-resolution HLA genotyping to study TCR occurrence patterns. Rather than using new phenotypic data, the later analysis identified candidate immune exposures from TCR beta sequences and from how often those sequences occurred across donors. An earlier analysis of 450 to 750 of the donors used high-throughput TCR beta sequencing to judge whether each TCR beta V gene segment behaved as functional or pseudogenic. Donor age, sex, ethnicity and CMV serostatus were collected together with the repertoire data. In a later genetic analysis, genome-wide SNP genotypes for about 65% of the roughly 670 donors were used, and that subset was treated as a discovery cohort. All discovery cohort repertoires had been generated on a single sequencing platform. Both class I and class II loci were covered by HLA typing, at four-digit resolution. The number of typed donors differed by locus: about 629-640 for A, B, C, DRB1 and DQB1; approximately 520 for DQA1; 606 for DPA1; and approximately 450 for DPB1. Because of strong linkage in the cohort, roughly five DR-DQ haplotypes were treated as single units for association and clustering. On average, about 240,000 unique TCR beta nucleotide sequences were sequenced per donor among fewer than 500 genotyped donors of the cohort, with roughly 19% of those sequences being non-productive. Results and caveats for the whole study, not just this receptor: A later analysis associated about 18,000 TCR beta sequences with specific HLA alleles at a false discovery rate of 0.05. A cluster of highly shared sequence variants was judged likely to be a technical artifact of the sequencing pipeline. Correlated functional status among segregating V segments might reflect linkage disequilibrium, but an unknown experimental factor could not be ruled out. The study listed around 160 TCR beta chains as associated with cytomegalovirus. A further reported finding was that TCR beta sequences accurately predicted the HLA-A and HLA-B alleles for most subjects in the first cohort. In a later analysis, TCR association rates were found to vary across HLA loci, with the most associated TCRs seen for DRB1 alleles and the fewest for HLA-C alleles. According to the authors, the approach could potentially be generalized to other disease states and immunological phenotypes. The earlier analysis of approximately 560 of the donors excluded some 15 rarely observed V segments, including chromosome 9 orphons, because counts were too low. In both the original and validation cohorts, the classifier was reported to diagnose cytomegalovirus status with high specificity and sensitivity. Broadly in line with IMGT annotations, most TCR beta V segments showed up in productive rearrangements about 87% or about 30% of the time in an earlier analysis of around 550 of the donors. For the cohort, immune exposure information was limited to CMV serostatus. V-gene and J-gene trimming of TCR beta chains was associated with a missense DCLRE1C variant in a later genetic analysis, and the association was replicated in an independent cohort. A later analysis reported that several top co-occurrence clusters appeared linked to parvovirus B19, influenza, CMV and Epstein-Barr virus. This cohort had only TCR beta chains sequenced, and the lack of alpha or paired-chain data limited which features could be detected. According to a later genetic analysis, donors in an Asian-associated ancestry cluster had fewer N-insertions in productive TCRs than the approximately 700-donor mean. According to a later analysis, most CMV-associated TCR beta chains appeared to be HLA-restricted, and the HLA associations seemed to be driven largely by CMV exposure. Roughly uniform sequencing depth across donors was assumed in presence/absence analyses, although this assumption may not hold. While some public TCRs were present in many individuals, most TCR sequences turned up only very rarely across donors. Because the 87-base-pair reads could not distinguish some IMGT-functional V segments, including TRBV6-2 and TRBV6-3, those segments were excluded. Assigning TCR associations to individual alleles was difficult when HLA alleles, especially DR and DQ, strongly co-occurred. Because some donors lacked HLA typing at each locus, the association tests relied only on the typed subset. Three of the identified cytomegalovirus-associated TCR beta chains were confirmed in vitro to be specific for cytomegalovirus antigens. Compared with equally common non-associated chains, HLA-associated TCR beta chains in a later analysis were more clonally expanded and had lower generation probabilities.

The cohort was made up of approximately 700 healthy bone marrow donors. At the time of sampling, every cohort member was nominally healthy, though immune exposures that went unrecorded were likely present. The donor was CMV seronegative and belonged to the group of 350 to 400 seronegative cohort members. Every donor gave a peripheral blood sample, and the peripheral blood mononuclear cells from that sample were used for TCR beta sequencing. The Qiagen DNeasy Blood Extraction Kit was used to extract genomic DNA from the blood cell samples. The library was produced with the immunoSEQ multiplex PCR assay. A mixture of 60 forward primers for TCR Vbeta segments and 13 reverse primers for TCR Jbeta segments was used in the multiplex PCR. A multiplex PCR assay on genomic DNA amplified the CDR3 region of rearranged TCR beta genes. The amplified TCR beta libraries were sequenced on the Illumina HiSeq System as 87-base-pair reads. In the source study's methods: A later analysis tallied 80 million to 95 million unique TCR beta chains across the 700 or so repertoires, and about 10 million of those chains were shared by two or more donors. To remove PCR and sequencing errors, raw reads were error-corrected and collapsed into unique sequences using a nearest-neighbor algorithm that merged closely related sequences. V, D and J gene segments were assigned by aligning CDR3 sequences to IMGT reference sequences. For a sequence to be retained, at least a six-nucleotide match to both a V gene segment and a J gene segment was required. A rearrangement counted as productive if the CDR3 had no stop codons and remained in frame with V and J, and every other rearrangement counted as non-productive. CDR3 was defined according to IMGT convention as the region running from the second conserved V-encoded cysteine to the conserved J-encoded phenylalanine. Sequences without an unambiguous match to a single V gene segment were excluded from the earlier analysis of almost 600 of the donors. In an earlier analysis of a few hundred of the donors, V segments were called functional above 56.7% productive rearrangements and were called segregating when the between-donor standard deviation exceeded 5%. A statistical classification framework was built to diagnose cytomegalovirus status from the catalog of TCR beta chain sequences. V and J gene assignment, in a later analysis, came from comparing TCR nucleotide sequences with IMGT/GENE-DB human TR gene sequences. The TCRdist pipeline was used in a later analysis to assign CDR3 sequences and most-parsimonious VDJ recombination scenarios. In a later analysis, each TCR beta chain was defined by its CDR3 amino acid sequence together with its V-gene family, and reads lacking a unique V-gene family were excluded. As a way to deal with suspected cross-contamination and a sequencing artifact, a later analysis dropped approximately 570 nucleotide sequences that were highly shared and had low generation probability. In a later analysis, a clonal expansion index for each public chain was calculated from normalized within-repertoire ranks of inferred template counts. Generation probabilities in a later analysis came from a VDJ recombination model fitted to out-of-frame rearrangements, and those results were checked against IGoR. In a later analysis, hypergeometric tests were used to score TCR-TCR, TCR-HLA and TCR-CMV co-occurrence, with a repertoire-size bias correction applied to TCR pairs. To estimate false discovery rates, a later analysis permuted the HLA or CMV assignments 20 times. In a later analysis, co-occurring TCRs were grouped using DBSCAN, with TCRdist sequence similarity added in when clustering inside HLA-allele-positive subsets. Repertoires with fewer than 30,000 or more than 120,000 public chains were left out of co-occurrence clustering, as were five repertoires with anomalous nucleotide sharing. The clones in this table, taken by TCRdb from immuneACCESS, are in-frame only. Not every clone is retained; where verified, under half of the shortfall comes from an unresolved V gene, and the cause of the rest is unknown. D and trimming were read from the DNA, whereas the V and J calls and clone size are those reported in that table. A total of about 67,000 clones appear in this sample, 68% of them only once. The ten largest clonotypes hold 2% to 2.5% of the sample.

Concerning this clone itself: The clone's antigen remains unknown. There are no base qualities to consult, and no much larger clone falls within one base.

V loses 4 bases of germline sequence and J loses 1 base, and the interval between the two ends is 14 bases. The CDR3, cysteine through phenylalanine, is 15 amino acids long. The entry retains the CDR3 DNA only, 45 bases that are in frame from base 1. CDR1 and CDR2 are read off the germline V gene as SGDLS and YYNGEE. Material for sequencing was PBMCs. The clonotype originates from a woman between 25 and 40 years old in good health and CMV-seronegative. This sequence uses TRBV9 and TRBJ2-5; a confident D gene designation cannot be given. CDR3 loop: CASSPEVAAQETQYF. The base sequence is TGTGCCAGCAGCCCAGAGGTGGCAGCCCAAGAGACCCAGTACTTC.